The 29 T cell receptor beta chains reported below all come from one sample, sequenced in a study of cytomegalovirus exposure and HLA in healthy donors. PCR primers comprised 60 Vbeta and 13 Jbeta primers. Only in-frame clones appear in the TCRdb table, and some are missing; sequencing was by immunoSEQ multiplex PCR. The table has fewer than 250,000 clones, about three quarters seen once. The sample consisted of PBMCs. The receptor set was obtained from a male donor in good health and CMV-seronegative.

V is TRBV5-1 and J is TRBJ1-1; 12 nucleotides align to TRBD1. J was trimmed by 3 bases and V by 0 bases; bases with no gene match: 9. Looked up from germline, CDR1 is SGHRS and CDR2 is YFSETQ. The CDR3 has 18 amino acids. The CDR3 DNA sequence: TGCGCCAGCAGCTTGGCCCCGGGACAGGGGGCGTCGGACACTGAAGCTTTCTTT. This sequence encodes CASSLAPGQGASDTEAFF.

With regard to this clone: One junction end does not reproduce the germline sequence, and a read error may be involved. V is TRBV6-6 and J is TRBJ2-5; 8 positions match TRBD2. The CDR3 sequence is 16 residues long. Per germline, CDR1 MNHNY and CDR2 SVGAGI (reference sequence). The CDR3 nucleotides are TGTGCCAGCATCCACGGTGCTAGCGGGTACCAAGAGGCCCAGTACTTC. Its protein is CASIHGASGYQEAQYF.

The V call is TRBV27, the J call TRBJ2-7; perhaps TRBD2 as D (5 bases). Germline CDR1 is MNHEY and CDR2 is SMNVEV (reference sequence). This CDR3 comprises 13 residues. The V gene lost 1 base and the J gene lost 9 bases, with 13 bases spanning the gap. The CDR3, as DNA: TGTGCCAGCAGTTTATTGAGGAGGTTCAGGCAGTACTTC. Translation gives CASSLLRRFRQYF.

V usage is TRBV7-3 and J usage is TRBJ1-2; D ambiguous. Germline CDR1 and CDR2: SGHTA and FQGTGA. The CDR3 runs 12 residues. The ends were cut back, 7 bases at V and 8 bases at J, with 14 bases in the middle. As DNA, the CDR3 is TGTGCCAGCACCTCTATCGGAGGCGGCTACACCTTC. As protein: CASTSIGGGYTF.

The genes are TRBV6-1 and TRBJ2-1, with 16 bases fitting TRBD2. The CDR3 has 19 amino acids. V gave up 4 bases and J gave up 0 bases; unmatched junction bases: 6. Germline CDR1 and CDR2: MNHNS and SASEGT. CDR3 in amino acids: CASSAGTSGGGSSYNEQFF. The CDR3 bases are TGTGCCAGCAGTGCCGGGACTAGCGGGGGGGGGAGCTCCTACAATGAGCAGTTCTTC.

This sequence joins TRBV7-9 and TRBJ2-2; D remains ambiguous. Trimming took 2 bases from V and 6 from J, leaving 10 bases between them. The CDR3 contains 14 residues. Per germline, CDR1 SEHNR and CDR2 FQNEAQ (reference sequence). Written as DNA, the CDR3 is TGTGCCAGCAGCTTATCGGCGGTAGCCGGGGAGCTGTTTTTT. This encodes CASSLSAVAGELFF.

The gene calls are TRBV10-2 and TRBJ2-3; 8 bases match TRBD2. The CDR3 covers 16 residues. V lost 8 bases and J lost 0; bases outside the gene matches: 10. Germline-derived CDR1 and CDR2 are WSHSY and SAAADI. In DNA, the CDR3 is TGCGCCAGCGGACTAGCTGATCTATCTAGCACAGATACGCAGTATTTT. Translating it yields CASGLADLSSTDTQYF.

On this clone itself: One end of the junction is discordant with germline, which a read error may explain. The rearrangement links TRBV30 to TRBJ1-2; maybe TRBD1 (6 bases). CDR1 GTSNPN and CDR2 SVGIG come from the germline V gene (reference sequence). This CDR3 spans 11 amino acids. The CDR3 DNA is TGTGCCTGGAGTGTTGGCGGGGGCGTATACTTC. Translation gives CAWSVGGGVYF.

The chain carries TRBV19 and TRBJ1-6; TRBD1 aligns across 10 bases. CDR3 size: 18 residues. Per germline, CDR1 LNHDA and CDR2 SQIVND (reference sequence). Trimming took 3 bases from V and 7 from J; bases not matched to a gene: 12. CDR3 nucleotides: TGTGCCAGTAGTATCGCCCGGGACAGGGGAGCGGTAAATTCACCCCTCCACTTT. It codes for CASSIARDRGAVNSPLHF. Full variable domain (outside the CDR3, taken from reference TRBV19 and TRBJ1-6): DGGITQSPKYLFRKEGQNVTLSCEQNLNHDAMYWYRQDPGQGLRLIYYSQIVNDFQKGDIAEGYSVSREKKESFPLTVTSAQKNPTAFYLCASSIARDRGAVNSPLHFGNGTRLTVT.

The chain combines TRBV28 with TRBJ2-7; possible D gene TRBD1, 6 bases. In germline, CDR1 is MDHEN, CDR2 SYDVKM. CDR3 size: 12 residues. V was trimmed by 2 bases and J by 7 bases, leaving 9 bases between them. CDR3 nucleotides: TGTGCCAGCAGTTTAAGGGGGTGGGAGCAGTACTTC. This encodes CASSLRGWEQYF.

This sequence joins TRBV7-9 and TRBJ2-1, with 7 nucleotides matching TRBD2. The germline CDR1 and CDR2 sequences are SEHNR and FQNEAQ (reference sequence). The CDR3 has 18 amino acids. The V gene end was trimmed by 2 bases and the J gene end by 4 bases; junction bases not matched to a gene: 14. This chain's CDR3 is CASSLPGDSGWYYNEQFF. The CDR3 nucleotides read TGTGCCAGCAGCTTACCTGGGGATAGCGGGTGGTATTACAATGAGCAGTTCTTC.

The V and J genes are TRBV28 and TRBJ1-2, with a possible D match to TRBD1 (6 bases). Trimming pared 6 bases from V and 7 bases from J, leaving 15 bases between. The CDR3 has 13 residues. The germline V gene has CDR1 MDHEN and CDR2 SYDVKM. In DNA, the CDR3 is TGTGCCAGCAGAGACACAGGGAGAAGTGGCTACACCTTC. Translation gives CASRDTGRSGYTF.

In this sample, this clone turned up once. V usage is TRBV2 and J usage is TRBJ1-3; 9 nucleotides line up with TRBD1. Per germline, CDR1 SNHLY and CDR2 FYNNEI. The CDR3 has 15 amino acids. With V trimmed by 9 bases and J by 8 bases, 14 bases remained unmatched. The CDR3, as DNA: TGTGCCAGACAAGACAGGGGGGCCCCAATGGACACCATATATTTT. Protein: CARQDRGAPMDTIYF.

The CDR3 here is CASVPPNWGEDYNEQFF. The CDR3, as DNA: TGTGCCAGCGTCCCACCCAATTGGGGGGAGGACTACAATGAGCAGTTCTTC. This chain joins TRBV13 and TRBJ2-1; tentative D call: TRBD2 (6 bases). The CDR3 runs to 17 residues. Germline assignment: CDR1 PRHDT and CDR2 FYEKMQ (reference sequence). With 8 bases removed from V and 3 bases from J, the gap between germline ends came to 23 bases.

The genes are TRBV7-9 and TRBJ2-7, with unresolved D. The germline gives CDR1 SEHNR, CDR2 FQNEAQ (reference sequence). The germline V and J ends were trimmed by 5 bases and 0 bases, with 11 bases remaining between them. The CDR3 extends over 14 amino acids. Written as DNA, the CDR3 is TGTGCCAGCAGCCCCCACAGCAGCTCCTACGAGCAGTACTTC. Translating gives CASSPHSSSYEQYF.

This clone was picked up a small number of times. The CDR3 loop is CASSPRAGGVTEAFF. As DNA, the CDR3 is TGTGCCAGCAGCCCCAGGGCAGGGGGCGTGACTGAAGCTTTCTTT. V and J are TRBV7-9 and TRBJ1-1; TRBD1 matches at 8 bases. Germline V CDR1 and CDR2: SEHNR, FQNEAQ (reference sequence). This CDR3 comprises 15 residues. Trimming cost V 5 bases and J 5 bases; bases outside gene matches: 10.

The chain is built from TRBV4-2 and TRBJ2-1; TRBD1 matches 9 bases. Per the germline V gene, CDR1 is LGHNA and CDR2 is YNFKEQ. The trim removed 0 bases at V and 8 bases at J, leaving 2 bases unmatched. The CDR3 covers 14 residues. The CDR3 is CASSQERDRDEQFF. The CDR3 nucleotides are TGTGCCAGCAGCCAAGAGAGGGACAGGGATGAGCAGTTCTTC.

The gene calls are TRBV18 and TRBJ2-5; D perhaps matches TRBD2 (5 bases). This CDR3 spans 14 amino acids. V lost 3 bases and J lost 4, with 12 bases in between. Germline V CDR1 and CDR2: KGHSH, LQKENI. The CDR3 sequence is CASSPTPEGETQYF. DNA for the CDR3: TGTGCCAGCTCACCGACACCAGAGGGAGAGACCCAGTACTTC.

This chain joins TRBV5-1 and TRBJ2-6; 9 nucleotides line up with TRBD2. Losses at the gene ends were 0 bases for V and 0 bases for J; bases not matched to a gene: 4. Germline V gene sequence: CDR1 SGHRS, CDR2 YFSETQ. The CDR3 length is 18 residues. The CDR3 sequence: CASSLGLAGNSGANVLTF. DNA for the CDR3: TGCGCCAGCAGCTTGGGGCTAGCGGGGAACTCTGGGGCCAACGTCCTGACTTTC.

The CDR3 bases are TGTGCCACCCGGGACAGGGGGAGCACTGAAGCTTTCTTT. It codes for CATRDRGSTEAFF. This chain joins TRBV19 and TRBJ1-1; 11 nucleotides agree with TRBD1. CDR3 length: 13 amino acids. Looked up from germline, CDR1 is LNHDA and CDR2 is SQIVND (reference sequence). Unmatched junction bases numbered 5, after V lost 10 bases and J lost 4 bases.

The chain joins TRBV29-1 to TRBJ1-2; D is undetermined. The CDR3 is 12 residues long. Trimming shortened V by 4 bases and J by 2 bases, and 8 bases separated the two germline ends. Germline lookup yields CDR1 SQVTM and CDR2 ANQGSEA. CDR3 loop: CSVVRGNYGYTF. CDR3 sequence (DNA): TGCAGCGTTGTACGAGGGAACTATGGCTACACCTTC.

The chain's CDR3 is CALSLQGDNEQFF. The CDR3 bases are TGTGCCCTATCTCTACAGGGCGACAATGAGCAGTTCTTC. The genes are TRBV10-3 and TRBJ2-1, with D perhaps TRBD1 (6 bases). CDR1 and CDR2 (germline): ENHRY, SYGVKD. This CDR3 comprises 13 residues. Trimming removed 11 bases from V and 5 bases from J, with 16 bases in between.

V gene TRBV28 combines with J gene TRBJ1-2; D gene uncertain. The CDR3 length is 13 residues. Looked up from germline, CDR1 is MDHEN and CDR2 is SYDVKM. V lost 1 base and J lost 8, with 11 bases in between. CDR3 protein: CASSLLSVVGYTF. The CDR3 nucleotides are TGTGCCAGCAGTTTATTGTCAGTTGTGGGCTACACCTTC.

The CDR3 sequence: CASSLVSGAGELFF. CDR3 sequence (DNA): TGTGCCAGCAGCTTGGTGTCAGGGGCCGGGGAGCTGTTTTTT. The chain joins TRBV5-4 to TRBJ2-2, with D possibly being TRBD1 (6 bases). The germline gives CDR1 SGHNT, CDR2 YYREEE (reference sequence). V was pared by 0 bases and J by 6 bases, with 9 bases between. The CDR3 is 14 amino acids.

The genes are TRBV5-1 and TRBJ2-1; weak D call: TRBD1 (6 bases). With 0 bases removed from V and 9 bases from J, the gap between germline ends came to 16 bases. The CDR3 totals 15 residues. The germline V gene has CDR1 SGHRS and CDR2 YFSETQ. As DNA, the CDR3 is TGCGCCAGCAGCTTGGCCGAGTCAGGGGTTGGTGAGCAGTTCTTC. Amino acid sequence: CASSLAESGVGEQFF.

The genes are TRBV7-9 and TRBJ2-5; 9 bases match TRBD1. The CDR3 covers 15 residues. V shed 1 base and J 3 bases; nucleotides not matched to a gene: 3. The germline CDR1 and CDR2 sequences are SEHNR and FQNEAQ (reference sequence). The CDR3: CASSLGDRAKETQYF. CDR3 coding DNA: TGTGCCAGCAGCTTAGGGGACAGGGCAAAAGAGACCCAGTACTTC.

The CDR3 DNA is TGTGCCAGCAGTGGGAAAAATACGGACAGGGGTAATACTGAAGCTTTCTTT. It specifies CASSGKNTDRGNTEAFF. The V and J genes are TRBV27 and TRBJ1-1; TRBD1 matches at 9 bases. This CDR3 has 17 residues. CDR1 is MNHEY, CDR2 SMNVEV, per germline (reference sequence). J lost 5 bases, V lost 5 bases, and 15 bases had no gene match.

The chain joins TRBV11-2 to TRBJ2-7; D ambiguous. V gave up 5 bases and J gave up 5 bases, with 7 bases separating them. Germline CDR1 SGHAT, CDR2 FQNNGV. The CDR3 loop spans 11 amino acids. The CDR3 protein is CASSHANEQYF. The DNA for the CDR3 is TGTGCCAGCAGCCACGCGAACGAGCAGTACTTC.

In its sample, this clone was seen a few times. The rearrangement uses TRBV27 and TRBJ2-1, with 9 bases aligning to TRBD1. This CDR3 has 15 residues. V was clipped by 5 bases and J by 3 bases; unmatched bases: 5. Germline values: CDR1 MNHEY, CDR2 SMNVEV (reference sequence). CDR3 sequence: CASSIQGASYNEQFF. Written as DNA, the CDR3 is TGTGCCAGCAGTATACAGGGGGCAAGCTACAATGAGCAGTTCTTC.